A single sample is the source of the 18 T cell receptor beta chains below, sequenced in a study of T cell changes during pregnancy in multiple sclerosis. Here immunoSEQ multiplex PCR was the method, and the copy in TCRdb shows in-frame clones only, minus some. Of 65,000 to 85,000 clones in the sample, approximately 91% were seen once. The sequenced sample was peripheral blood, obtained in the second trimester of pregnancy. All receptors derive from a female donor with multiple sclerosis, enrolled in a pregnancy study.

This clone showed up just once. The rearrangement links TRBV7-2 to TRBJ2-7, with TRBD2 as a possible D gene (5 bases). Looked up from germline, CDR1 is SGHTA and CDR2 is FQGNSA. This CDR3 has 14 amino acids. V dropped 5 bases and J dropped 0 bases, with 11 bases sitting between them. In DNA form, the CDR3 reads TGTGCCAGCAGCCCGGAGGTACGCTCCTACGAGCAGTACTTC. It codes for CASSPEVRSYEQYF.

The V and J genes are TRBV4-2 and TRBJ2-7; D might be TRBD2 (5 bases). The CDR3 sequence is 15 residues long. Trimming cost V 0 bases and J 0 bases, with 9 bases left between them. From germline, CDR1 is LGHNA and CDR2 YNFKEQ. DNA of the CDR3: TGTGCCAGCAGCCAAGACGGAGGCGGCTCCTACGAGCAGTACTTC. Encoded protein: CASSQDGGGSYEQYF.

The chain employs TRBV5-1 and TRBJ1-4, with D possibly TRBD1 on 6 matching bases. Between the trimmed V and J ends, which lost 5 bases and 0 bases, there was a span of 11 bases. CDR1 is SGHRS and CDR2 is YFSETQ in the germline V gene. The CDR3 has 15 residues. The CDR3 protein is CASRDRPATNEKLFF. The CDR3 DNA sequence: TGCGCCAGCAGGGACAGACCCGCAACTAATGAAAAACTGTTTTTT.

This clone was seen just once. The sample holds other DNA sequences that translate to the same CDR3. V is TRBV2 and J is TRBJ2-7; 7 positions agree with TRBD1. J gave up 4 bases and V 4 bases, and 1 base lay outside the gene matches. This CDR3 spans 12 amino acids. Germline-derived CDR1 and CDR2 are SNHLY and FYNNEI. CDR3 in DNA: TGTGCCAGCAGTGTACAGGGGTACGAGCAGTACTTC. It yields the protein CASSVQGYEQYF.

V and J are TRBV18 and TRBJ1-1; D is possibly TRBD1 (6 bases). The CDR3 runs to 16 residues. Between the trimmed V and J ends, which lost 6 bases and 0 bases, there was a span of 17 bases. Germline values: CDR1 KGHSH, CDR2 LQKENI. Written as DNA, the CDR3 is TGTGCCAGCTCCCCCGGACAGTCCTCCATGAACACTGAAGCTTTCTTT. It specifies CASSPGQSSMNTEAFF.

The CDR3 nucleotides are TGTGCCAGCAGCTTGGGACAGGGGGCGATGCCCCTCCACTTT. This codes for CASSLGQGAMPLHF. The chain carries TRBV5-6 and TRBJ1-6, with 10 positions matching TRBD1. The CDR3 runs 14 residues. The V segment lost 0 bases and the J segment 13 bases; nucleotides outside the gene matches: 4. Germline V gene lookup returns CDR1 SGHDT and CDR2 YYEEEE. Filled out from reference TRBV5-6 and TRBJ1-6, the complete variable domain reads DAGVTQSPTHLIKTRGQQVTLRCSPKSGHDTVSWYQQALGQGPQFIFQYYEEEERQRGNFPDRFSGHQFPNYSSELNVNALLLGDSALYLCASSLGQGAMPLHFGNGTRLTVT.

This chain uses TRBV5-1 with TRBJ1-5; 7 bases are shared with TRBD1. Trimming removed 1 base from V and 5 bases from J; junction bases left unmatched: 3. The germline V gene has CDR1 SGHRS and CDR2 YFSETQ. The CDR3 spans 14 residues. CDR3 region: CASSLSQGDQPQHF. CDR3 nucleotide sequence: TGCGCCAGCAGCTTGTCGCAGGGGGATCAGCCCCAGCATTTT.

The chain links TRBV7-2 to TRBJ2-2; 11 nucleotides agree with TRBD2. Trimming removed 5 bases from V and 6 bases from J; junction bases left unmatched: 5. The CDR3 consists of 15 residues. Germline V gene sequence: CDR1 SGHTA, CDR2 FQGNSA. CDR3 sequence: CASSVNSGGAGELFF. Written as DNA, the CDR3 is TGTGCCAGCAGCGTTAATAGCGGGGGGGCCGGGGAGCTGTTTTTT.

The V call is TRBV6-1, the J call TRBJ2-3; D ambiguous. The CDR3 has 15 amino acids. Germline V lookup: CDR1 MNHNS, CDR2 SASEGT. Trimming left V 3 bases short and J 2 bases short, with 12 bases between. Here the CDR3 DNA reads TGTGCCAGCAGTGAGCAGGATACTTACACAGATACGCAGTATTTT. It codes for CASSEQDTYTDTQYF.

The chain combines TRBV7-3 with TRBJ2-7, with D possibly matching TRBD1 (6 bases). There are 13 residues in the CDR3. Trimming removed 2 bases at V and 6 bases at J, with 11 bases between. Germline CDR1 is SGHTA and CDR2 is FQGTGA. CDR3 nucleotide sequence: TGTGCCAGCAGCTTACTGGGGGCTAGCGAGCAGTACTTC. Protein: CASSLLGASEQYF.

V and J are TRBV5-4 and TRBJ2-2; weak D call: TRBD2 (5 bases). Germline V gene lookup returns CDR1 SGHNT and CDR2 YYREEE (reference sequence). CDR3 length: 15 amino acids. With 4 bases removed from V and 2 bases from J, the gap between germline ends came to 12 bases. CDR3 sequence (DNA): TGTGCCAGCAGCGCGGACTTAGCTAACACCGGGGAGCTGTTTTTT. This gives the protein CASSADLANTGELFF. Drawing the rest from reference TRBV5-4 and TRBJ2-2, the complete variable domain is ETGVTQSPTHLIKTRGQQVTLRCSSQSGHNTVSWYQQALGQGPQFIFQYYREEENGRGNFPPRFSGLQFPNYSSELNVNALELDDSALYLCASSADLANTGELFFGEGSRLTVL.

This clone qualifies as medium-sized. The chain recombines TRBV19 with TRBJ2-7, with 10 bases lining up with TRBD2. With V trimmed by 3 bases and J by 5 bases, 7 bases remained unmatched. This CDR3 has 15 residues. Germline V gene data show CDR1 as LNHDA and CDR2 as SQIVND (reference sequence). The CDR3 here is CASSISSGSLNEQYF. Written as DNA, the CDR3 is TGTGCCAGTAGTATCTCTAGCGGGAGTCTCAACGAGCAGTACTTC.

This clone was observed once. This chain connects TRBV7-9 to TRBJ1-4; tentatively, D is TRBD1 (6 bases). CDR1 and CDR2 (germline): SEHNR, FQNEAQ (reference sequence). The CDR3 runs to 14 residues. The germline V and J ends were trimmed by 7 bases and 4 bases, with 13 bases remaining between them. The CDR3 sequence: CASTGTNHNEKLFF. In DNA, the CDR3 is TGTGCCAGCACCGGGACAAACCATAATGAAAAACTGTTTTTT.

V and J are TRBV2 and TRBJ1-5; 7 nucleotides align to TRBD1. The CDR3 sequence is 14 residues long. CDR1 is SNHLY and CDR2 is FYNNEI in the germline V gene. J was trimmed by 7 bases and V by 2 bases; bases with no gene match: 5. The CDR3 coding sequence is TGTGCCAGCAGTGAACAGGGGGTACGGCAGCCCCAGCATTTT. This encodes CASSEQGVRQPQHF.

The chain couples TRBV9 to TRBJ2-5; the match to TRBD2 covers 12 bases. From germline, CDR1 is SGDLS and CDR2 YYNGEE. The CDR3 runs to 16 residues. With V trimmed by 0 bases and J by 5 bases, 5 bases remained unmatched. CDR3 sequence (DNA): TGTGCCAGCAGCGTAGCTAGCGGGGGGGCCTGGGAGACCCAGTACTTC. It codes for CASSVASGGAWETQYF.

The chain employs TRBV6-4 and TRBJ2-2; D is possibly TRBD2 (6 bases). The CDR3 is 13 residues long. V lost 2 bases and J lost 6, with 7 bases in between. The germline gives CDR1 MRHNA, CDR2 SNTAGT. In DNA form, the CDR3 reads TGTGCCAGCAGTGACACTAGCCCCGGGGAGCTGTTTTTT. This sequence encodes CASSDTSPGELFF.

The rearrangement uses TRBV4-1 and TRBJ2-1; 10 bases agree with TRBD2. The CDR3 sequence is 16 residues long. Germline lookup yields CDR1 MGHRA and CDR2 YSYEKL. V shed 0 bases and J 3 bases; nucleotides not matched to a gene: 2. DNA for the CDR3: TGCGCCAGCAGCCAAGATGCTAGCGGGAGCTACAATGAGCAGTTCTTC. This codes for CASSQDASGSYNEQFF.

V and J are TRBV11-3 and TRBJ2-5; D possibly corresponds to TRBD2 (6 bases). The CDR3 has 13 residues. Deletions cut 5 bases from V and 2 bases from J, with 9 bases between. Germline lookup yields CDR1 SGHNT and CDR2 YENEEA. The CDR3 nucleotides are TGTGCCAGCAGCCCCCGGGGGCAAGAGACCCAGTACTTC. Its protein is CASSPRGQETQYF.